This TCR beta chain was identified during a study of Graves' ophthalmopathy and Graves' hyperthyroidism. Study-level background: Peripheral blood sampling preceded any treatment and occurred at initial diagnosis.

Study-level points and caveats: The study's model predicted ophthalmopathy progression at about 68% sensitivity and 72% to 75% specificity.

Investigators amplified TCR beta CDR3 regions from RNA transcripts. RT-PCR in the first round used HTBI primers; a second-round multiplex PCR followed. TCRdb ran MiXCR on the multiplex PCR reads and lists one entry per CDR3 protein. The profile covers about 420,000 distinct CDR3 sequences, with about 21% appearing a single time and around 3.1% taken by the ten largest. With V trimmed by 4 bases and J by 5 bases, 8 bases remained unmatched. This CDR3 region has 16 residues. Ophthalmopathy not arising within 18 months of follow-up defined hyperthyroidism as stable. Reliance was placed on clinical symptoms, serum thyroxine, TRAb, thyroid ultrasound and orbital computed tomography for diagnosis. Regarding this clonotype: Its antigen is not identified.

Sample: peripheral blood. This chain links TRBV12-3 or TRBV12-4 with TRBJ1-5; 10 bases are shared with TRBD1. The sequence derives from a woman aged 18-30 years with stable Graves' hyperthyroidism. DNA for the CDR3: TGTGCCAGCAGTTCCGACAGGGGGCGCGGGGATCAGCCCCAGCATTTT. It encodes CASSSDRGRGDQPQHF.